This TCR beta chain appears in the sequencing data of a study of blood T cell repertoires in COVID-19. Study in general: COVID-19 samples from acute and convalescent phases originated in the United States, Italy and Spain. Sources were T cells, B-cell-depleted T cells, or PBMCs; the material itself was cDNA or gDNA.

Original processing notes: It was from reference gene primer amplification that nucleated cell counts were estimated. Sequencing was performed with immunoSEQ multiplex PCR; in TCRdb, only in-frame clones are kept and a portion is missing. V and J calls and clone size follow that table, whereas D and trimming were derived from the DNA. The sample lists more than 45,000 clones; approximately 90% were seen once. The CDR3 sequence is 14 residues long. Germline V CDR1 and CDR2: SGHNT, YYREEE (reference sequence). Trimming removed 2 bases at V and 4 bases at J, with 12 bases between. This TCR was recovered from a man older than 75 with acute or convalescent COVID-19. The sequenced material came from peripheral blood. The rearrangement links TRBV5-4 to TRBJ1-2; tentatively, D is TRBD1 (5 bases). The CDR3, as DNA: TGTGCCAGCAGCTTTGCGGCAGGGCTCTATGGCTACACCTTC. This sequence encodes CASSFAAGLYGYTF.